What follows is one TCR beta chain and its context. Its antigen is not identified. This record comes from a study of T cell responses to AZD1222 COVID-19 vaccine. Study-wide findings and caveats: White British people made up most donors, females outnumbered males, and clonal diversity was possibly underestimated. The study reported that nearly half of spike-specific TCRs target unmutated variant regions. Sampling that yielded the repertoires occurred only after the peak T cell response.

Produced via immunoSEQ multiplex PCR; TCRdb's table is partial and in-frame only. This table holds around 130,000 clones, 80% to 90% found once. Trimming left V 5 bases short and J 0 bases short, with 8 bases between. This CDR3 has 14 residues. Germline lookup yields CDR1 SGDLS and CDR2 YYNGEE. V is TRBV9 and J is TRBJ2-2; no clear D. The material sequenced was peripheral blood, taken on day 0 of AZD1222 vaccination. The sequence derives from an adult in good health. Here the CDR3 reads CASRGGTNTGELFF. CDR3 in DNA: TGTGCCAGCAGGGGCGGAACGAACACCGGGGAGCTGTTTTTT.